This T cell receptor beta chain was identified during a study of T-cell reconstitution after alpha-beta-depleted transplantation in children. Preparation of the TCRbeta library involved a method that used unique molecular identifiers. TCRdb reanalysed the PCR reads using MiXCR and keeps one entry per CDR3 protein. This table has about 610,000 distinct CDR3 sequences, approximately 10% appearing once. The CDR3 totals 16 residues. The V end lost 1 base, the J end lost 3 bases, and 13 bases lay between the germline ends. Germline V gene data show CDR1 as SGHDN and CDR2 as FVKESK. In its sample, this clonotype was seen a few times.

The receptor comes from a human donor who donated a stem cell graft to a child with acute myeloid leukemia. The chain has TRBV14 and TRBJ2-1; D is perhaps TRBD1 (6 bases). The input for sequencing was PBMCs from the stem cell graft donor, taken from the stem cell graft. This CDR3 is CASSQATGRYYNEQFF. The CDR3 DNA follows: TGTGCCAGCAGCCAAGCGACAGGACGATACTACAATGAGCAGTTCTTC.